These 10 T cell receptor beta chains were all obtained from the same sample, sequenced in a study of T cell responses to AZD1222 COVID-19 vaccine. Clones were read by immunoSEQ multiplex PCR, and TCRdb kept only the in-frame ones, dropping some. The sample contains some 150,000 clones, about 87% of which appear only once. The material sequenced was peripheral blood, taken on day 0 of AZD1222 vaccination. The receptors shown here come from an adult in good health.

CDR3 sequence reads: CASSPQKNTEAFF. The CDR3 region has the DNA TGTGCCAGCTCACCTCAGAAGAACACTGAAGCTTTCTTT. This rearrangement joins TRBV18 to TRBJ1-1; D is undetermined. The CDR3 runs 13 residues. Germline CDR1 is KGHSH and CDR2 is LQKENI. Trimming cost V 3 bases and J 1 base, with 6 bases left between them.

The V call is TRBV5-1, the J call TRBJ2-2; D unclear. This CDR3 spans 16 amino acids. Germline assignment: CDR1 SGHRS and CDR2 YFSETQ. V was shortened by 4 bases and J by 5 bases, with 18 bases between the two germline ends. Here the CDR3 reads CASSALGQIETGELFF. CDR3 nucleotides: TGCGCCAGCAGCGCCCTTGGGCAGATTGAGACCGGGGAGCTGTTTTTT.

The rearrangement uses TRBV11-2 and TRBJ2-1; D is undetermined. The CDR3 totals 16 residues. CDR1 is SGHAT and CDR2 is FQNNGV in the germline V gene. V dropped 4 bases and J dropped 6 bases, with 19 bases sitting between them. This CDR3 reads CASSSLFGRRVNEQFF. The CDR3 DNA reads TGTGCCAGCAGCTCTCTCTTCGGTAGACGTGTCAATGAGCAGTTCTTC.

The rearrangement links TRBV6-2 or TRBV6-3 to TRBJ1-4; D remains unclear. The germline gives CDR1 MNHEY, CDR2 SVGEGT. V was pared by 2 bases and J by 4 bases, with 11 bases between. The CDR3 has 15 residues. The CDR3 nucleotides read TGTGCCAGCAGTTACGAGGGCGTGAGTAATGAAAAACTGTTTTTT. Translated: CASSYEGVSNEKLFF.

The chain combines TRBV4-1 with TRBJ2-1, with 8 bases fitting TRBD1. The CDR3 is 16 amino acids. After removal of 1 base from V and 5 bases from J, the junction contained 7 bases not matched to a gene. Germline loops: CDR1 MGHRA, CDR2 YSYEKL. The CDR3 DNA follows: TGCGCCAGCAGCCAAGGATTGACAGGGGACAACAATGAGCAGTTCTTC. Encoded protein: CASSQGLTGDNNEQFF.

V is TRBV6-5 and J is TRBJ2-7, with a tentative D call TRBD2 (6 bases). CDR1 is MNHEY and CDR2 is SVGAGI in the germline V gene. The CDR3 is 13 residues long. The V end lost 0 bases, the J end lost 6 bases, and 9 bases lay between the germline ends. The CDR3 nucleotides are TGTGCCAGCAGTTACTCGACCGGGGGCGAGCAGTACTTC. Its translation: CASSYSTGGEQYF.

The V and J genes are TRBV7-3 and TRBJ1-1; D gene unclear. Germline V gives CDR1 SGHTA, CDR2 FQGTGA. The CDR3 is made up of 12 amino acids. Trimming pared 6 bases from V and 0 bases from J, leaving 5 bases between. This chain's CDR3 is CASRGVNTEAFF. The CDR3 coding sequence is TGTGCCAGCAGGGGAGTGAACACTGAAGCTTTCTTT.

The V and J genes are TRBV4-3 and TRBJ1-3; perhaps TRBD1 as D (5 bases). The CDR3 runs to 16 residues. Trimming cost V 0 bases and J 4 bases, with 13 bases left between them. Per the germline V gene, CDR1 is LGHNA and CDR2 is YSLEER. Here the CDR3 DNA reads TGCGCCAGCAGCCAAGAACGAGGGGCAACCGGAAACACCATATATTTT. This gives the protein CASSQERGATGNTIYF.

J is TRBJ2-1 and V is TRBV4-1; 7 bases align to TRBD2. In germline, CDR1 is MGHRA, CDR2 YSYEKL. This CDR3 spans 18 amino acids. The junction had 8 bases not matched to a gene; V was cut back by 0 bases and J by 0 bases. The CDR3 is CASSQDASGGSSYNEQFF. CDR3 in DNA: TGCGCCAGCAGCCAAGACGCGTCGGGGGGATCCTCCTACAATGAGCAGTTCTTC.

The chain recombines TRBV5-6 with TRBJ1-6, with unresolved D. Trimming removed 7 bases from V and 2 bases from J, with 16 bases in between. CDR1 is SGHDT and CDR2 is YYEEEE in the germline V gene. The CDR3 totals 16 residues. CDR3 bases: TGTGCCAGCTCTTTCTGGCAGGCTACCTATAATTCACCCCTCCACTTT. Protein sequence: CASSFWQATYNSPLHF. Variable domain in full (rest from reference TRBV5-6 and TRBJ1-6): DAGVTQSPTHLIKTRGQQVTLRCSPKSGHDTVSWYQQALGQGPQFIFQYYEEEERQRGNFPDRFSGHQFPNYSSELNVNALLLGDSALYLCASSFWQATYNSPLHFGNGTRLTVT.